The source of this T cell receptor beta chain is a study of blood T cells in healthy people across ages. This clonotype was observed once. With a J-beta primer mix and a sample-barcoded 5' primer, a second PCR ran about 6 to 11 cycles. A template-switch adaptor containing 12 random nucleotides labeled each cDNA molecule. TCRdb reprocessed the 5' RACE reads via MiXCR and lists one record per CDR3 protein. The sample has 750,000 to 950,000 distinct CDR3 sequences, about 29% seen once. This CDR3 has 15 amino acids. Germline CDR1 SGHTA, CDR2 FQGNSA. After removal of 5 bases from V and 3 bases from J, the junction contained 9 bases not matched to a gene. Donors gave roughly 10 milliliters of peripheral blood apiece. This sample also belongs to another study, concerning T cells of mothers and their children. As that report states: Related mother-child pairs shared slightly more overlap than unrelated pairs, but the difference was non-significant.

Sequenced: blood. The sequence was collected from a middle-aged woman in good health. J is TRBJ2-7 and V is TRBV7-2; 8 bases are a match to TRBD1. The CDR3 coding sequence is TGTGCCAGCAGCCCACAGGGGGGCACTAACTACGAGCAGTACTTC. Translated, it gives CASSPQGGTNYEQYF.